Described below is a single TCR beta chain sequence and its context. The sample comes from a study of immune characterization of retroperitoneal liposarcoma. There are 17 residues in the CDR3. One entry per CDR3 protein, called by TCRdb with MiXCR from the PCR reads. The sample holds roughly 10,000 distinct CDR3 sequences; approximately 46% are singletons and the top ten take around 9.3%. This receptor was obtained from a female donor with retroperitoneal liposarcoma. V usage is TRBV12-3 or TRBV12-4 and J usage is TRBJ2-1; 9 nucleotides match TRBD1. The DNA end is more similar to TRBJ2-7, so the J call may be wrong. The sequencing sample was made of tumor tissue. CDR3 region: CASSHKTGTGLSYEQYF. The CDR3, as DNA: TGTGCCAGCAGCCATAAAACCGGGACAGGGCTCTCCTACGAGCAGTACTTC.